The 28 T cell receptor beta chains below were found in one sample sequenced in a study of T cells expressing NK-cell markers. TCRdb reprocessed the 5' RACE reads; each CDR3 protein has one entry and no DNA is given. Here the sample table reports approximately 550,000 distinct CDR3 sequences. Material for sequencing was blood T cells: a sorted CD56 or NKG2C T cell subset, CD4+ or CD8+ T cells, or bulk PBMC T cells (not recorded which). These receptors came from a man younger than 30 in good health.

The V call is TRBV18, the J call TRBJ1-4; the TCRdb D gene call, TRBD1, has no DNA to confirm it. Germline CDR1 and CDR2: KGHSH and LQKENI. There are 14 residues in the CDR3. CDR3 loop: CASSPPGQYEKLFF.

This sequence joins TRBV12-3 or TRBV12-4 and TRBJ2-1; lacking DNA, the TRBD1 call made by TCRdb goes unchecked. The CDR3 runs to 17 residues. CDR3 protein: CASSLGRGRSSYNEQFF.

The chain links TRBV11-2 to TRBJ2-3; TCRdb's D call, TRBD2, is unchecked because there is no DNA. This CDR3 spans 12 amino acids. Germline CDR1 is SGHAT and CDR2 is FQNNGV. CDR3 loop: CATTIAGDTQYF.

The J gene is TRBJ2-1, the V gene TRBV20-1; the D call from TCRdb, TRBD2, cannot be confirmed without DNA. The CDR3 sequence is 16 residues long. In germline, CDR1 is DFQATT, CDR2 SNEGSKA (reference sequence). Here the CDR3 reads CSAPPGGGWGRHEQFF.

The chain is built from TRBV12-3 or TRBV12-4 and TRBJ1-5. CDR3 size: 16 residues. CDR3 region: CASSFGGRAYDQPQHF.

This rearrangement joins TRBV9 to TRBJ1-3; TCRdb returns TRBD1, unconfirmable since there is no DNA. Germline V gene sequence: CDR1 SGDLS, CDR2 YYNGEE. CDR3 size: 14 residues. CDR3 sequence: CASSPPGTGNTIYF.

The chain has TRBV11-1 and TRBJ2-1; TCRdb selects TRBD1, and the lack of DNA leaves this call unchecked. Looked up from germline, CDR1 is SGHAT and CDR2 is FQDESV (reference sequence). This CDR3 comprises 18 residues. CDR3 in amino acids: CASSYSEGQGGYFNEQFF.

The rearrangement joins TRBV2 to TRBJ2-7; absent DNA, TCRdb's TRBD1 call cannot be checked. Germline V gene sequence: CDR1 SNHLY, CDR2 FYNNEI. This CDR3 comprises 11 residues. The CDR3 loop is CASIYGTPQYF.

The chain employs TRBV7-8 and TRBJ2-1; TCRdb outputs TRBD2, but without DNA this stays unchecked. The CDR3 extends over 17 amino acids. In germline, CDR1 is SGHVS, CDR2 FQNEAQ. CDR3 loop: CASSLARGGRAIDEQFF.

The CDR3: CASSLLGGGDNEQFF. The chain links TRBV6-1 to TRBJ2-1; TCRdb gives TRBD1 as the D gene, but with no DNA this cannot be confirmed. This CDR3 is built from 15 residues. Germline V gives CDR1 MNHNS, CDR2 SASEGT.

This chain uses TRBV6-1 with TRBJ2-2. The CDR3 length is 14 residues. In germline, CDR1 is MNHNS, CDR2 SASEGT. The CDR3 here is CASGKGPFTGELFF.

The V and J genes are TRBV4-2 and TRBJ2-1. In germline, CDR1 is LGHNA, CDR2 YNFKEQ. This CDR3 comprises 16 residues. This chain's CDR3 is CAGSGGASRSYNEQFF.

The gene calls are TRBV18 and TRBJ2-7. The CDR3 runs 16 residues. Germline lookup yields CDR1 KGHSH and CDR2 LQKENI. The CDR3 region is CASSPISGIQSYEQYF.

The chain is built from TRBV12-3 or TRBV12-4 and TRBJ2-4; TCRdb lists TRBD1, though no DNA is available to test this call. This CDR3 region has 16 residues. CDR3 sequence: CASSPGTVLAKNIQYF.

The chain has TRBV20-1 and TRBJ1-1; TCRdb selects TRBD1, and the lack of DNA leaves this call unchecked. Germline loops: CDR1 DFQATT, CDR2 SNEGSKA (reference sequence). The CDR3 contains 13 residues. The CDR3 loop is CSAPGGGYTEAFF.

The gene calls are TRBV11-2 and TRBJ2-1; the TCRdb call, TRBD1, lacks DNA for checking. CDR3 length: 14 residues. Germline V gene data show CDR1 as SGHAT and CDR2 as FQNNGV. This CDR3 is CASGGTPSYNEQFF.

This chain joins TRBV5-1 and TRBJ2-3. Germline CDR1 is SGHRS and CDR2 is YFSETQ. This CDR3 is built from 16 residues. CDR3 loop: CASSLVWSSGTDTQYF.

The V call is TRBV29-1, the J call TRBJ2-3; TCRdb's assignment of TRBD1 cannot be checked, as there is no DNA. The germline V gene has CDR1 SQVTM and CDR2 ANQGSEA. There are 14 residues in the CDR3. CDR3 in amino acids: CSVEGQFSTDTQYF.

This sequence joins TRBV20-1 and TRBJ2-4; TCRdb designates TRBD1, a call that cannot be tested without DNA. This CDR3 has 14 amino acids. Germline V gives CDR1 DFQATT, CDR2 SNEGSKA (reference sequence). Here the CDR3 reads CSASPFQGGNIQYF.

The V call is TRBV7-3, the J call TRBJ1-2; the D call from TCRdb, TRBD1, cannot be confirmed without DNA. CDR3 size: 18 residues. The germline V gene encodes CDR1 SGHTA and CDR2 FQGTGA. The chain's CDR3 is CASSLTGLSRVANYGYTF.

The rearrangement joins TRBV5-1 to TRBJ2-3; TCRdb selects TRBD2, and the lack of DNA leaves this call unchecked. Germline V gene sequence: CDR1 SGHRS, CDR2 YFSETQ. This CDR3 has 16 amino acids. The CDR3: CASSWTLGTGTDTQYF.

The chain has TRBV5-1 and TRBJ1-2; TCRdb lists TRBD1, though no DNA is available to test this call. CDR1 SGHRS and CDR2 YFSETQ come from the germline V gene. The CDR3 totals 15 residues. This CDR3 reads CASSLETWTDYGYTF.

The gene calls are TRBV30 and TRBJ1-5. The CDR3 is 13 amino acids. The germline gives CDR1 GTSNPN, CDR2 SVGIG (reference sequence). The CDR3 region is CAWGTRINQPQHF.

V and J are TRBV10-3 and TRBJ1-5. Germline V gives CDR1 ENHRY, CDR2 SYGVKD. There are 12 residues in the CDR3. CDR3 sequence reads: CAIGPDNQPQHF.

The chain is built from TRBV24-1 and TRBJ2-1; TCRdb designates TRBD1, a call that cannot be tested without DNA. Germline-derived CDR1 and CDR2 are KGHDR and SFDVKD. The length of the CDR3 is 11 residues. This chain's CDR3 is CATSAGAAHFF.

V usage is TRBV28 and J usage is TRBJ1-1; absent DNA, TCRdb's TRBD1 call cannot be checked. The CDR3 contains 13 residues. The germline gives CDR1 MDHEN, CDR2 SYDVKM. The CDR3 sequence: CASTMGVSTEAFF.

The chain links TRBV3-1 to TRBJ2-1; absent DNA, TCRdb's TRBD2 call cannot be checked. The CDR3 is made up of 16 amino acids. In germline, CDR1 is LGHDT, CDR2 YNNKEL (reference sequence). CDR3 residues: CASSQVSGPPYNEQFF.

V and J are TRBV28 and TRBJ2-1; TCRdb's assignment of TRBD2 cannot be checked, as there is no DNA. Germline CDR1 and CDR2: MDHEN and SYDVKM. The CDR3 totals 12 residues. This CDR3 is CATERDYNEQFF.